This TCR gamma chain originates from a study of γδ T cells in repeated Plasmodium falciparum infection. Study in general: Malian children with intense seasonal malaria exposure were compared with matched Australian children. Study outcomes and limitations: Malian children's Vdelta2-negative repertoires appeared more expanded and less diverse than Australians'.

The germline V gene has CDR1 GITISATS and CDR2 ISYDGTV (reference sequence). The CDR3 runs 17 residues. TCRdb fed the multiplex PCR reads to CATT. The data contain about 5,000 gamma-chain clones, around 3.6% of them singletons. Remarks on this clone: Its cognate antigen is unknown. The TCRdb record carries a much larger clone's protein, which differs from this DNA's translation at residue 9; a read error is the likely cause, and the protein listed here is the DNA translation.

Vgamma9/Vdelta2+ and Vdelta2-negative gammadelta T cells were flow-sorted from PBMC for bulk sequencing. The sequenced material came from gamma-delta T cells from blood. The chain is built from TRGV9 and TRGJP. Matching the DNA to germline supplied the J gene, which TCRdb does not give. The TCR sequence derives from a pool of human donors (malaria-infected and uninfected, not separated). Here the CDR3 DNA reads TGTGCCTTGTGGGAGGTCGTCCAAGGGTTGGGCAAAAAAATCAAGGTATTT. Protein: CALWEVVQGLGKKIKVF.